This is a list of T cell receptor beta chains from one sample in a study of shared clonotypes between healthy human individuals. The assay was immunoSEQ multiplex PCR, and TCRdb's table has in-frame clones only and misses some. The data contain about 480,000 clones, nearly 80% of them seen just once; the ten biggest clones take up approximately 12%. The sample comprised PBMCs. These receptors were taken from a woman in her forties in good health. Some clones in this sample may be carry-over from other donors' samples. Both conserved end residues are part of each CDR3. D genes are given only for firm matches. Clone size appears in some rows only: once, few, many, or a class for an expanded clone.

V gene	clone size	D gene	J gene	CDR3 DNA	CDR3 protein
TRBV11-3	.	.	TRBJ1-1	TGTGCCAGCAACCTGACCAGTACGACCGGAGCTTTCTTT	CASNLTSTTGAFF
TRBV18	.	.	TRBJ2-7	TGTGCCAGCTCACCCACCCCGGAGGGGGGCGGCTACGAGCAGTACTTC	CASSPTPEGGGYEQYF
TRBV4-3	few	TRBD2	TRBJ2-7	TGCGCCAGCAGCCAAGGTCTAGCGGGGGGGGGAAGCTCCTACGAGCAGTACTTC	CASSQGLAGGGSSYEQYF
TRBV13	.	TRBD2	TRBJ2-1	TGTGCCAGCAGAGTAGCGGGAGGGGACAATGAGCAGTTCTTC	CASRVAGGDNEQFF
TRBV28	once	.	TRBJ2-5	TGTGCCAGCAGTTTTCCCGGACGAGAGCAGTACTTC	CASSFPGREQYF
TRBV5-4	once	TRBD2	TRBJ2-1	TGTGCCAGCAGCTTGGGACTAGCGGGAGTCTTCAATGAGCAGTTCTTC	CASSLGLAGVFNEQFF
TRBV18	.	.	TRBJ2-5	TGTGCCAGCTCACCAGGCAGACAAGAGACCCAGTACTTC	CASSPGRQETQYF
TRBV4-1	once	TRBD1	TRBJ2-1	TGCGCCAGCAGCCACGTACCGGGACAGAGATTGCTTGAGCAGTTCTTC	CASSHVPGQRLLEQFF
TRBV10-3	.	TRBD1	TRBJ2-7	TGTGCCATCAGTAGTGCCGGGACAGGGGCTTCGTACGAGCAGTACTTC	CAISSAGTGASYEQYF
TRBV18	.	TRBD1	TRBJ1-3	TGTGCCAGCTCAGGAGGACAGGCTGGAAACACCATATATTTT	CASSGGQAGNTIYF
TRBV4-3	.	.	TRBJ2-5	TGCGCCAGCAGCCAAGACAGGGCAACTCAAGAGACCCAGTACTTC	CASSQDRATQETQYF
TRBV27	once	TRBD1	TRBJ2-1	TGTGCCAGCAGTTTCCGGGACAGGGGATATTACAATGAGCAGTTCTTC	CASSFRDRGYYNEQFF
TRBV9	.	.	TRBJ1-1	TGTGCCAGCAGCGTAGCTGCGGGGTCGGAAGCTTTCTTT	CASSVAAGSEAFF
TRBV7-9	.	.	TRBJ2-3	TGTGCCAGCAGCTTACTAACAGATACGCAGTATTTT	CASSLLTDTQYF
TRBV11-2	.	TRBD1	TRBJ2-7	TGTGCCAGCAGCTTACATTCAGGGACAGGGGTGATCGAGCAGTACTTC	CASSLHSGTGVIEQYF
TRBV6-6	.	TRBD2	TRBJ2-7	TGTGCCAACGCCCCCGGGACTAGCTCCTACGAGCAGTACTTC	CANAPGTSSYEQYF
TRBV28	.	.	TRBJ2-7	TGTGCCAGCATTGACCAGGCATACGAGCAGTACTTC	CASIDQAYEQYF
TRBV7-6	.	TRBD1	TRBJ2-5	TGTGCCAGCAGCGAAGACAGGGGGCAGACCCAGTACTTC	CASSEDRGQTQYF
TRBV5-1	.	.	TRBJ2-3	TGCGCCAGCAGAAACACAGATACGCAGTATTTT	CASRNTDTQYF
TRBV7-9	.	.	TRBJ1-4	TGTGCCAGCAGCTTCTCATACAGGGACGAAAAACTGTTTTTT	CASSFSYRDEKLFF
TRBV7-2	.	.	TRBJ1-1	TGTGCCAGCAGCTTGGCCGGGGGCGGACACACTGAAGCTTTCTTT	CASSLAGGGHTEAFF
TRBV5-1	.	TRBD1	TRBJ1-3	TGCGCCAGCAGCTCCCCAGGGGGCCCCGGAAACACCATATATTTT	CASSSPGGPGNTIYF
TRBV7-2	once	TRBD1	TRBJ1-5	TGTGCCAGCAGCTTTCGGACAGGGAGCAATCAGCCCCAGCATTTT	CASSFRTGSNQPQHF
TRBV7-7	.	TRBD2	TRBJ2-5	TGTGCTAGCAGCACGGGACTAGCGGGACAAGAGACCCAGTACTTC	CASSTGLAGQETQYF
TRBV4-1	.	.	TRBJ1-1	TGCGCCAGCAGCCAAGGACCGAACACTGAAGCTTTCTTT	CASSQGPNTEAFF
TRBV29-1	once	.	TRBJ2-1	TGCAGCTCTAGTAGGGGCGCGGGTCAGTTCTTC	CSSSRGAGQFF
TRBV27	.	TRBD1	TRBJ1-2	TGTGCCAGCAGTCAACAGGGGGCGATAACGTACTCTGGCTACACCTTC	CASSQQGAITYSGYTF
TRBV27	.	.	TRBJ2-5	TGTGCCAGCAGTTTCGACTCGAATACAGAGACCCAGTACTTC	CASSFDSNTETQYF
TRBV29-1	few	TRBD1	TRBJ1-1	TGCAGCGGTTCTCTTGGACAGGGGAACACTGAAGCTTTCTTT	CSGSLGQGNTEAFF
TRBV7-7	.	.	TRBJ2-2	TGTGCTAGCAGCCCACTCGGACAGAGAACCGGGGAGCTGTTTTTT	CASSPLGQRTGELFF
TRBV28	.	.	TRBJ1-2	TGTGCCAGCAGCGACAGGCCCGCACACTATGGCTACACCTTC	CASSDRPAHYGYTF
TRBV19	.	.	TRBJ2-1	TGTGCCAGTAGTACCGGGTCCTACAATGAGCAGTTCTTC	CASSTGSYNEQFF
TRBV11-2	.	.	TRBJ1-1	TGTGCCAGCAGCTTAGTGGGTCGGTGGGATACAGAGATGAACACTGAAGCTCTCTTT	CASSLVGRWDTEMNTEALF
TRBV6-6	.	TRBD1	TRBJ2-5	TGTGCTACGGGACAGCACCAAGAGACCCAGTACTTC	CATGQHQETQYF
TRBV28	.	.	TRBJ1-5	TGTGCCAGTATTAATGGTCGGGAGCAGCCCCAGCATTTT	CASINGREQPQHF
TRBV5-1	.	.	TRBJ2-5	TGCGCCAGCAGCTTTCCGGACAGACAAGAGACCCAGTACTTC	CASSFPDRQETQYF
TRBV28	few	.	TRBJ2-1	TGTGCGATCCGTAGCAGGGGAGGACACAATGAGCAGTTCTTC	CAIRSRGGHNEQFF
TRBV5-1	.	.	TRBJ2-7	TGCGCCAGCAGCACATGGACGGGCAGCTACGAGCAGTACTTC	CASSTWTGSYEQYF
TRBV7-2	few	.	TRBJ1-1	TGTGCCAGCAGTCTCAGGGCCGGGGACACTGAAGCTTTCTTT	CASSLRAGDTEAFF
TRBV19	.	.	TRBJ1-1	TGTGCCAGTAGTGAGTCCTTAAAGGCTTTCTTT	CASSESLKAFF
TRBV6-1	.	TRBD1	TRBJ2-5	TGTGCCAGCAGCCGCCGGGACAGAGAGACCCAGTACTTC	CASSRRDRETQYF
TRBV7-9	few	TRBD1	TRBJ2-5	TGTGCCAGCAGCTTAGTGACAGGGGGCTGGGAGACCCAGTACTTC	CASSLVTGGWETQYF
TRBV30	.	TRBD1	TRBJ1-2	TGTGCCTGGAAGGGACAGGGAGTAGGCTACACCTTC	CAWKGQGVGYTF
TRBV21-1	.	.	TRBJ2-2	TGTGCCAGCAGCAAGGAGGGGACTAGCGGGCCAACCGGGGAGCTGTTTTTT	CASSKEGTSGPTGELFF
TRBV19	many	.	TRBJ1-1	TGTGCCAGTTGGCCGGGTTGGGTGAACACTGAAGCTTTCTTT	CASWPGWVNTEAFF
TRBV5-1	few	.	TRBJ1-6	TGCGCCAGCAGCTTGGTGTCCGCGAATTCACCCCTCCACTTT	CASSLVSANSPLHF
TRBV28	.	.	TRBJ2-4	TGTGCCAGCAGTGGAAAGGGGGGGGACATTCAGTACTTC	CASSGKGGDIQYF
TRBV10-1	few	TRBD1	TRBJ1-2	TGCGCCACCCAGCTCTGGACAGGGTCGTATGGCTACACCTTC	CATQLWTGSYGYTF
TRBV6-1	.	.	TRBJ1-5	TGTGCCAGCAGCCACAATCAGCCCCAGCATTTT	CASSHNQPQHF
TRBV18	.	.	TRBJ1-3	TGTGCCAGCTCGTCACAGGGTGGATCTGGAAACACCATATATTTT	CASSSQGGSGNTIYF
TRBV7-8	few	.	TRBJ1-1	TGTGCCAGCAGCCGGGACGGCAACACTGAAGCTTTCTTT	CASSRDGNTEAFF
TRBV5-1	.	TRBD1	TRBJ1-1	TGCGCCAGCAGCTTTATGACAGGGGGCGCGACAGACACTGAAGCTTTCTTT	CASSFMTGGATDTEAFF
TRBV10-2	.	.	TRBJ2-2	TGCGCCACCTCCCTAGTGAACACCGGGGAGCTGTTTTTT	CATSLVNTGELFF
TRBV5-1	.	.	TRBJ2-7	TGCGCCAGCAGCTTGGAAGGGTTGGTCCACGAGCAGTACTTC	CASSLEGLVHEQYF
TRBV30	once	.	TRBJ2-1	TGTGCCTGGAGTGCTTCCCCCGAGCGGGAGCAGTTCTTC	CAWSASPEREQFF
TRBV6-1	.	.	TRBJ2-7	TGTGCCAGCAGTGATCTTGGGCTTAGCGAGCAGTACTTC	CASSDLGLSEQYF
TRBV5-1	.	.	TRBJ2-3	TGCGCCAGCAGGACCTCGCTCACAGATACGCAGTATTTT	CASRTSLTDTQYF
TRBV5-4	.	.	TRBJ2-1	TGTGCCAGCAGCTTGTTGGCCCAGGGTGGGAATGAGCAGTTCTTC	CASSLLAQGGNEQFF
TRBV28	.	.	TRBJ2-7	TGTGCCAGCAGTTTCAACGAGCAGTACTTC	CASSFNEQYF
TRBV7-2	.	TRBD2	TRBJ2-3	TGTGCCAGCAGCTTAGCGCCAGCGGGGAACACAGATACGCAGTATTTT	CASSLAPAGNTDTQYF